The next 24 T cell receptor beta chains were all read from a single sample in a study of T cells in Graves' hyperthyroidism and ophthalmopathy. TCR beta CDR3 sequences were amplified from RNA transcripts. HTBI primers were used for first-round RT-PCR of the TCR CDR3. A single record per CDR3 protein comes from TCRdb applying MiXCR to the multiplex PCR reads. The data show 140,000 or so distinct CDR3 sequences, approximately 20% seen once. Sample: blood. Receptors were obtained from a woman aged 45-59 years with Graves' hyperthyroidism that later progressed to Graves' ophthalmopathy.

This clonotype was picked up many times. V is TRBV6-1 and J is TRBJ2-7, with 7 bases identical to TRBD2. Germline assignment: CDR1 MNHNS and CDR2 SASEGT. V lost 6 bases and J lost 6; bases outside the gene matches: 11. The CDR3 has 14 residues. CDR3 sequence: CASRAGTTASEQYF. The CDR3 bases are TGTGCCAGCAGAGCCGGGACTACCGCCTCCGAGCAGTACTTC.

This clonotype showed up just a few times. The genes are TRBV4-1 and TRBJ1-2; TRBD1 aligns across 12 bases. Germline lookup yields CDR1 MGHRA and CDR2 YSYEKL. The junction had 10 bases not matched to a gene; V was cut back by 4 bases and J by 7 bases. There are 16 residues in the CDR3. This chain's CDR3 is CASSPLGTGGAGGYTF. The CDR3 DNA reads TGCGCCAGCAGCCCCCTCGGGACAGGGGGCGCCGGTGGCTACACCTTC.

This clonotype was seen many times. The V call is TRBV11-2, the J call TRBJ1-1, with a tentative D call TRBD1 (5 bases). The CDR3 has 15 amino acids. The germline V and J ends were trimmed by 6 bases and 1 base, with 15 bases remaining between them. Germline CDR1 and CDR2: SGHAT and FQNNGV. CDR3 DNA: TGTGCCAGCAGTTCTAAGGGGTTGGGGAACACTGAAGCTTTCTTT. Its translation is CASSSKGLGNTEAFF. The full variable domain, completed using reference TRBV11-2 and TRBJ1-1, is EAGVAQSPRYKIIEKRQSVAFWCNPISGHATLYWYQQILGQGPKLLIQFQNNGVVDDSQLPKDRFSAERLKGVDSTLKIQPAKLEDSAVYLCASSSKGLGNTEAFFGQGTRLTVV.

This clonotype was picked up many times. The V call is TRBV5-1, the J call TRBJ1-4; the D gene is possibly TRBD1 (5 bases). V was cut by 1 base and J by 7 bases, with 11 bases left in between. CDR3 size: 14 residues. The germline CDR1 and CDR2 sequences are SGHRS and YFSETQ. CDR3 sequence reads: CASSLSGVREKLFF. CDR3 DNA sequence: TGCGCCAGCAGCTTGTCGGGGGTCCGTGAAAAACTGTTTTTT. The variable domain in full, with the rest retrieved from reference TRBV5-1 and TRBJ1-4, is KAGVTQTPRYLIKTRGQQVTLSCSPISGHRSVSWYQQTPGQGLQFLFEYFSETQRNKGNFPGRFSGRQFSNSRSEMNVSTLELGDSALYLCASSLSGVREKLFFGSGTQLSVL.

The chain combines TRBV3-1 with TRBJ2-7; D is uncertain. V was trimmed by 2 bases and J by 3 bases, leaving 11 bases between them. CDR3 length: 14 amino acids. Germline V CDR1 and CDR2: LGHDT, YNNKEL (reference sequence). This CDR3 reads CASSQWVGHYEQYF. The CDR3 nucleotides are TGTGCCAGCAGCCAATGGGTGGGCCACTACGAGCAGTACTTC.

In this sample, this clonotype turned up many times. The gene calls are TRBV20-1 and TRBJ1-1, with TRBD1 identical over 7 bases. This CDR3 is 14 amino acids long. Germline CDR1 DFQATT, CDR2 SNEGSKA (reference sequence). Trimming at V came to 5 bases and at J to 0 bases, leaving 6 bases not matched to a gene. The CDR3 nucleotides read TGCAGTGCTGTCGACAGGGTGGTGAACACTGAAGCTTTCTTT. Encoded protein: CSAVDRVVNTEAFF.

This clonotype was seen at least ten times. This chain connects TRBV30 to TRBJ2-1; TRBD2 matches at 8 bases. Germline trimming cut 1 base from V and 7 bases from J; bases unmatched to any gene: 3. CDR3 size: 13 residues. CDR1 GTSNPN and CDR2 SVGIG come from the germline V gene (reference sequence). CDR3 bases: TGTGCCTGGAGTGCCGGGAGGGTAAATGAGCAGTTCTTC. This encodes CAWSAGRVNEQFF.

Ten or more counts support this clonotype. This chain connects TRBV20-1 to TRBJ2-1, with TRBD2 identical over 11 bases. The V and J ends lost 1 base and 6 bases, in that order; junction bases with no gene match: 8. Per germline, CDR1 DFQATT and CDR2 SNEGSKA (reference sequence). The CDR3 has 16 amino acids. CDR3 loop: CSARAMASGRSNEQFF. The DNA of the CDR3 is TGCAGTGCTAGAGCGATGGCTAGCGGGAGGTCCAATGAGCAGTTCTTC.

Many counts were recorded for this clonotype. The rearrangement links TRBV11-2 to TRBJ2-1, with 11 bases fitting TRBD1. Germline V lookup: CDR1 SGHAT, CDR2 FQNNGV. Losses at the gene ends were 0 bases for V and 6 bases for J; bases not matched to a gene: 4. The CDR3 loop spans 16 amino acids. CDR3 protein: CASSLDSGTGGNEQFF. The CDR3 coding sequence is TGTGCCAGCAGCTTAGATTCCGGGACAGGGGGCAATGAGCAGTTCTTC.

The rearrangement links TRBV6-1 to TRBJ2-7, with D perhaps TRBD1 (5 bases). Trimming stripped 3 bases from V and 1 base from J, with 13 bases between. The CDR3 covers 15 residues. CDR1 and CDR2 from the germline V gene are MNHNS and SASEGT. CDR3 residues: CASSDQQGWSYEQYF. Written as DNA, the CDR3 is TGTGCCAGCAGTGATCAGCAGGGTTGGTCCTACGAGCAGTACTTC.

On this clonotype: The junction departs from the called germline gene at one end, perhaps through a read error. The CDR3 DNA follows: TGTGCCGGCAGTCGGGACATTAACTACGAGCAGTACTTC. Translation: CAGSRDINYEQYF. The V call is TRBV6-2 or TRBV6-3, the J call TRBJ2-7, with D perhaps matching TRBD1 (6 bases). Germline CDR1 is MNHEY and CDR2 is SVGEGT. The CDR3 sequence is 13 residues long.

CDR3 amino acids: CSVGGDSSNEQFF. The CDR3 DNA reads as TGCAGCGTTGGAGGGGATTCATCCAATGAGCAGTTCTTC. The gene calls are TRBV29-1 and TRBJ2-1; the D gene could be TRBD1 or TRBD2 (5 bases each). Germline V CDR1 and CDR2: SQVTM, ANQGSEA. V lost 4 bases, J lost 6 bases, and 13 bases lay in between. This CDR3 has 13 amino acids.

A single count supports this clonotype. The chain is built from TRBV11-2 and TRBJ1-2, with 9 bases fitting TRBD1. V shed 1 base, J shed 7 bases, and the junction held 7 bases outside the gene matches. The CDR3 covers 15 residues. CDR1 and CDR2 (germline): SGHAT, FQNNGV. CDR3 DNA sequence: TGTGCCAGCAGCTTAGTTCGGGGACAGGGCGGTGGCTACACCTTC. It is translated as CASSLVRGQGGGYTF.

This clonotype has more than one count but fewer than ten. This chain joins TRBV12-3 or TRBV12-4 and TRBJ2-2; perhaps D is TRBD1 or TRBD2 (5 bases each). CDR3 length: 16 residues. Trimming shortened V by 0 bases and J by 1 base, and 9 bases separated the two germline ends. CDR3 DNA: TGTGCCAGCAGTTTAGCGCGTGGGGGGAACACCGGGGAGCTGTTTTTT. Translation gives CASSLARGGNTGELFF.

This clonotype ranks as medium-sized. The chain employs TRBV11-2 and TRBJ2-5; tentative D call: TRBD2 (5 bases). V lost 1 base and J 5 bases, leaving 5 bases between the germline ends. The CDR3 sequence is 12 residues long. The germline V gene has CDR1 SGHAT and CDR2 FQNNGV. The CDR3 reads CASSLAGETQYF. CDR3 nucleotides: TGTGCCAGCAGCTTAGCGGGGGAGACCCAGTACTTC.

This clonotype was seen many times. The genes are TRBV24-1 and TRBJ2-5; TRBD2 might be the D (5 bases). Trimming cost V 5 bases and J 4 bases, with 16 bases left between them. In germline, CDR1 is KGHDR, CDR2 SFDVKD. This CDR3 comprises 15 residues. The CDR3 spells CATSVGVVSGETQYF. CDR3 nucleotide sequence: TGTGCCACCAGTGTTGGCGTTGTCAGCGGAGAGACCCAGTACTTC.

This clonotype appeared a few times. The genes are TRBV6-1 and TRBJ2-6; no clear D gene. CDR3 length: 15 residues. Trimming took 3 bases from V and 1 from J, leaving 7 bases between them. Per the germline V gene, CDR1 is MNHNS and CDR2 is SASEGT. CDR3 nucleotide sequence: TGTGCCAGCAGTGACAGGAAGTCTGGGGCCAACGTCCTGACTTTC. This sequence encodes CASSDRKSGANVLTF.

The rearrangement uses TRBV10-2 and TRBJ1-2; D gene ambiguous. The ends were cut back, 0 bases at V and 8 bases at J, with 13 bases in the middle. There are 14 residues in the CDR3. Germline V CDR1 and CDR2: WSHSY, SAAADI. DNA for the CDR3: TGCGCCAGCAGTGAGTCGGGTCCCTTGGGGGGCTACACCTTC. Translation: CASSESGPLGGYTF.

As regards this clonotype: This may be a read error: a much more frequent sequence differs by one nucleotide. The chain is built from TRBV6-2 or TRBV6-3 and TRBJ2-3, with D maybe TRBD2 (6 bases). The germline V gene encodes CDR1 MNHEY and CDR2 SVGEGT. The CDR3 totals 15 residues. The CDR3 DNA reads as TGTGCCAGCAGTTATCTCCAAGCGGGTCTAGATGCGCAGTATTTT. Translated: CASSYLQAGLDAQYF.

This chain uses TRBV18 with TRBJ2-2; TRBD1 might be the D (5 bases). Trimming took off 3 bases at V and 2 bases at J, with 16 bases between the two ends. The CDR3 contains 17 residues. CDR1 KGHSH and CDR2 LQKENI come from the germline V gene. The CDR3 DNA follows: TGTGCCAGCTCACCGCTGATTGGGGCCGATAACACCGGGGAGCTGTTTTTT. Protein: CASSPLIGADNTGELFF.

This sequence joins TRBV7-9 and TRBJ1-3, with TRBD1 identical over 8 bases. The CDR3 extends over 17 amino acids. CDR1 SEHNR and CDR2 FQNEAQ come from the germline V gene (reference sequence). The J segment lost 2 bases and the V segment lost 0 bases, leaving 6 bases of the junction unmatched. The DNA for the CDR3 is TGTGCCAGCAGCTTAGCAGGACAGGGCCTTCCTGGAAACACCATATATTTT. Amino acid sequence: CASSLAGQGLPGNTIYF.

The rearrangement links TRBV27 to TRBJ2-2; D uncertain. V was clipped by 7 bases and J by 4 bases, with 16 bases between them. Germline V gene sequence: CDR1 MNHEY, CDR2 SMNVEV (reference sequence). CDR3 size: 15 residues. The CDR3 DNA sequence: TGTGCCAGCACCTACGCGGACCGTCGCACCGGGGAGCTGTTTTTT. Encoded protein: CASTYADRRTGELFF.

The rearrangement uses TRBV10-2 and TRBJ2-1; TRBD2 matches at 14 bases. Germline-derived CDR1 and CDR2 are WSHSY and SAAADI. V shed 4 bases and J 1 base; nucleotides not matched to a gene: 3. The CDR3 is 17 residues long. In DNA, the CDR3 is TGCGCCAGCAGTGTTTGGACTAGCGGGAGGTCCTACAATGAGCAGTTCTTC. It encodes CASSVWTSGRSYNEQFF.

This clonotype has ten or more counts. The chain has TRBV29-1 and TRBJ1-1; TRBD1 is a possible D gene (5 bases). Germline-derived CDR1 and CDR2 are SQVTM and ANQGSEA. The CDR3 sequence is 13 residues long. V was shortened by 4 bases and J by 0 bases, with 9 bases between the two germline ends. The CDR3 DNA reads TGCAGCGTTGGGACAAATATGAACACTGAAGCTTTCTTT. Amino acids: CSVGTNMNTEAFF.